The sequence of this T cell receptor beta chain was determined in a study of T cells in Graves' hyperthyroidism and ophthalmopathy. Background on the study: Peripheral blood was drawn at first diagnosis, prior to all treatment.

Diagnostic assessment was based on clinical symptoms, serum thyroxine and TRAb, thyroid ultrasound and orbital computed tomography. The CDR3 regions of TCR beta were amplified from RNA transcripts. Using the HTBI primer set, a first-round RT-PCR was run on the TCR CDR3. TCRdb ran MiXCR on the multiplex PCR reads and lists one entry per CDR3 protein. The data contain around 500,000 distinct CDR3 sequences, roughly a sixth of them singletons. Worth noting for this clonotype: Its antigen is as yet unknown.

Study conclusions and caveats: Before onset, ophthalmopathy was predicted by the model a median approximately 6.7 months earlier.

Germline trimming cut 8 bases from V and 4 bases from J; bases unmatched to any gene: 7. CDR3 size: 13 residues. Germline V gene sequence: CDR1 MDHEN, CDR2 SYDVKM. The specimen sequenced was blood. The chain couples TRBV28 to TRBJ2-5; TRBD2 matches 7 bases. This TCR derives from a young woman with Graves' ophthalmopathy. CDR3 amino acids: CASRGEIRETQYF. The CDR3 nucleotides are TGTGCCAGCCGGGGGGAGATAAGAGAGACCCAGTACTTC. Supplemented by reference TRBV28 and TRBJ2-5, the full variable domain reads DVKVTQSSRYLVKRTGEKVFLECVQDMDHENMFWYRQDPGLGLRLIYFSYDVKMKEKGDIPEGYSVSREKKERFSLILESASTNQTSMYLCASRGEIRETQYFGPGTRLLVL.